Below, one T cell receptor beta chain is given with its context. Its antigen is not identified. Expressed TCRB transcripts were sequenced, since all the RNA that had been isolated was reverse transcribed. TCRdb keeps only in-frame clones here, not all; method: immunoSEQ multiplex PCR. The sample lists approximately 730,000 clones, around 15% occurring once. The sample originates from a study of beta chain features in type 1 diabetes. Whole-study context: Cell yields, age and gender were similar between patients and healthy donors. General study findings and limits: The similarity of naive, central memory and Treg TCRB repertoires appeared greater among patients than among healthy donors. Sequencing from cDNA could over-represent high-TCR-expressing cells. Shorter TCRB CDR3s, moderately but significantly so, were found in Type 1 diabetes patients in all four CD4+ subsets. There were fewer insertions and more deletions at the VDJ junctions of type 1 diabetes patients.

V was pared by 2 bases and J by 0 bases, with 8 bases between. Germline CDR1 reads LGHNT; CDR2 reads FRNRAP. The CDR3 has 15 amino acids. The receptor's source is a man aged 18 to 29 with type 1 diabetes. V is TRBV12-5 and J is TRBJ1-5; D ambiguous. Material for sequencing was naive CD4+ T cells from blood. The CDR3 region has the DNA TGTGCTAGTGGTTTGCTTGTAAATAGCAATCAGCCCCAGCATTTT. Its protein is CASGLLVNSNQPQHF.